This TCR beta chain was sequenced in a study of cytomegalovirus exposure and HLA in healthy donors. Findings and caveats of the study: V segments that were indistinguishable, TRBV6-2 and TRBV6-3 among them, were omitted from analysis. In an earlier analysis, most TCR beta V segments were productive about 87% or about 30% of the time.

Trimming shortened V by 4 bases and J by 10 bases, and 17 bases separated the two germline ends. The CDR3 length is 13 residues. Germline values: CDR1 SGDLS, CDR2 YYNGEE. The PCR employed 60 Vbeta primers together with 13 Jbeta primers. The protocol was immunoSEQ multiplex PCR, while the TCRdb copy is restricted to in-frame clones and leaves out a portion. The table records 95,000 to 150,000 clones, about 74% of them present only once. Concerning this clone itself: Antigen: not known.

The chain recombines TRBV9 with TRBJ1-1; perhaps TRBD1 as D (5 bases). Input material: PBMCs. The TCR sequence derives from a young man in good health and CMV-seronegative. CDR3 protein: CASSPPGRAGAFF. Here the CDR3 DNA reads TGTGCCAGCAGCCCCCCGGGCAGGGCTGGAGCTTTCTTT.